This TCR beta chain appears in the sequencing data of a study of CD8 T cells in Susac syndrome. On this clonotype: The antigen remains undetermined.

CDR1 SQVTM and CDR2 ANQGSEA come from the germline V gene. With 3 bases clipped from V and 3 bases from J, the junction kept 6 bases outside the gene matches. The length of the CDR3 is 16 residues. General observations from the study: The authors acknowledged that the study's TCR sequencing and HLA analysis involved relatively few individuals.

From blood CD8+ and CD4+ T cells, TCR beta sequences were generated. Negative isolation yielded CD8+ and CD4+ T cells; FACS enriched TEMRA cells. With random hexamers, reverse transcription was performed on about 0.5 to 1 ug of RNA. TCR beta CDR3 was amplified by immunoSEQ covering 54 Vbeta and 13 Jbeta. TCRdb recomputed calls from the immunoSEQ multiplex PCR reads with MiXCR, one row per CDR3 protein. The sample yields about 200,000 distinct CDR3 sequences, 80% to 95% seen once. The V call is TRBV29-1, the J call TRBJ2-3, with TRBD2 matching 13 bases. The clonotype was recovered from a human donor with multiple sclerosis. The sequenced sample was CD8+ T cells from PBMCs. CDR3 sequence reads: CSVEPGTSGVTDTQYF. The CDR3 DNA sequence: TGCAGCGTTGAGCCCGGGACTAGCGGGGTAACAGATACGCAGTATTTT.